This T cell receptor beta chain was captured by sequencing in a study of blood T cells in healthy people across ages. Each of the donors had around 9 milliliters of peripheral blood drawn into EDTA-treated Vacutainer tubes. Extracted total RNA amounted to at least 6 micrograms for each sample. Whole-study results and caveats: When one million T cells were used, diversity estimates were thought to be underestimates.

This clonotype was recorded only once. Its antigen is undetermined. The second PCR ran about 6 to 11 cycles with a sample-barcoded 5' primer and J-beta primers. Each CDR3 protein gets one entry after TCRdb re-called the 5' RACE reads with MiXCR. The data hold about 680,000 distinct CDR3 sequences, with around half observed a single time. Looked up from germline, CDR1 is SGHTA and CDR2 is FQGNSA. Trimming at V came to 5 bases and at J to 1 base, leaving 7 bases not matched to a gene. The CDR3 length is 16 residues. The receptor was derived from an older woman in good health. Sequencing was performed on blood. The V and J genes are TRBV7-2 and TRBJ2-3; 9 bases agree with TRBD1. CDR3 in amino acids: CASSPPGQGGTDTQYF. CDR3 coding DNA: TGTGCCAGCAGCCCCCCGGGACAGGGCGGCACAGATACGCAGTATTTT.